Listed here are 30 T cell receptor beta chains from one sample, sequenced in a study of long-term antiretroviral therapy in people with HIV. They ran version v3.0 of the immunoSEQ assay at survey level. The repertoire was sequenced with immunoSEQ multiplex PCR; TCRdb's copy has only in-frame clones and lacks some. The sample has approximately 47,000 clones, about 80% seen once; the top ten hold 2.5% to 3.5%. Sequencing was performed on unsorted PBMCs, taken 0.8 years after starting antiretroviral therapy. These receptors originate from a woman aged 18-29 years with HIV.

V and J are TRBV5-4 and TRBJ2-1, with D possibly matching TRBD2 (6 bases). Germline CDR1 SGHNT, CDR2 YYREEE (reference sequence). V lost 3 bases, J lost 8 bases, and 9 bases lay in between. The CDR3 consists of 12 residues. CDR3 sequence reads: CASSSTRDEQFF. DNA for the CDR3: TGTGCCAGCAGCTCGACTAGGGATGAGCAGTTCTTC. Filled out from reference TRBV5-4 and TRBJ2-1, the complete variable domain reads ETGVTQSPTHLIKTRGQQVTLRCSSQSGHNTVSWYQQALGQGPQFIFQYYREEENGRGNFPPRFSGLQFPNYSSELNVNALELDDSALYLCASSSTRDEQFFGPGTRLTVL.

The chain is built from TRBV7-6 and TRBJ2-2; D gene unclear. The length of the CDR3 is 13 residues. CDR1 and CDR2 (germline): SGHVS, FNYEAQ. Trimming cost V 1 base and J 4 bases, with 4 bases left between them. DNA for the CDR3: TGTGCCAGCAGCTTAGTGAGCACCGGGGAGCTGTTTTTT. Its translation: CASSLVSTGELFF.

The CDR3 is CASSLQLAGSQETQYF. The CDR3 nucleotides are TGTGCCAGCAGCTTACAACTAGCGGGGTCACAAGAGACCCAGTACTTC. This chain links TRBV11-2 with TRBJ2-5; 10 bases fit TRBD2. Losses at the gene ends were 2 bases for V and 2 bases for J; bases not matched to a gene: 5. The CDR3 loop spans 16 amino acids. Germline V gene sequence: CDR1 SGHAT, CDR2 FQNNGV.

This clone was picked up a small number of times. J is TRBJ1-2 and V is TRBV28, with D uncertain. Germline loops: CDR1 MDHEN, CDR2 SYDVKM. Deletions cut 4 bases from V and 8 bases from J, with 8 bases between. This CDR3 region has 11 residues. CDR3: CASSSDGGYTF. The CDR3 DNA reads TGTGCCAGCAGTTCCGACGGGGGCTACACCTTC.

V gene TRBV18 combines with J gene TRBJ2-7, with D possibly TRBD2 on 5 matching bases. CDR1 KGHSH and CDR2 LQKENI come from the germline V gene. V was trimmed by 3 bases and J by 4 bases, leaving 10 bases between them. The CDR3 covers 13 residues. This chain's CDR3 is CASSPPDWYEQYF. The CDR3 DNA sequence: TGTGCCAGCTCACCGCCGGACTGGTACGAGCAGTACTTC.

The genes are TRBV9 and TRBJ2-5; TRBD2 aligns across 9 bases. The CDR3 extends over 17 amino acids. Looked up from germline, CDR1 is SGDLS and CDR2 is YYNGEE. The V segment lost 0 bases and the J segment 5 bases; nucleotides outside the gene matches: 11. The CDR3 is CASSVGGTSSYPETQYF. The CDR3 coding sequence is TGTGCCAGCAGCGTAGGGGGGACTAGCTCGTACCCGGAGACCCAGTACTTC.

Regarding this clone: Sequence at one end of the junction differs from germline and may be a read error. This chain uses TRBV5-4 with TRBJ2-7; TRBD2 matches at 9 bases. Germline V gives CDR1 SGHNT, CDR2 YYREEE (reference sequence). CDR3 size: 15 residues. CDR3 loop: CASSQSVAGVYEQYF. The CDR3 DNA reads as TGCGCCAGCAGCCAGTCAGTAGCGGGAGTCTACGAGCAGTACTTC.

This chain connects TRBV7-2 to TRBJ2-7, with TRBD2 matching over 11 bases. The CDR3 has 14 residues. Trimming took 6 bases from V and 5 from J; bases not matched to a gene: 6. Germline values: CDR1 SGHTA, CDR2 FQGNSA. The CDR3 loop is CASREGLAVDEQYF. As DNA, the CDR3 is TGTGCCAGCAGGGAGGGACTAGCGGTCGACGAGCAGTACTTC.

The chain combines TRBV14 with TRBJ1-1; TRBD1 matches at 8 bases. The CDR3 consists of 16 residues. Germline assignment: CDR1 SGHDN and CDR2 FVKESK. The V gene end was trimmed by 2 bases and the J gene end by 5 bases; junction bases not matched to a gene: 10. DNA of the CDR3: TGTGCCAGCAGCCAATTCTGGACAGGGCTGAGAACTGAAGCTTTCTTT. Translating it yields CASSQFWTGLRTEAFF.

The gene calls are TRBV14 and TRBJ2-7, with D perhaps matching TRBD2 (5 bases). CDR1 and CDR2 from the germline V gene are SGHDN and FVKESK. This CDR3 is 12 amino acids long. With 5 bases removed from V and 4 bases from J, the gap between germline ends came to 9 bases. The CDR3 nucleotides are TGTGCCAGCAGCGCACGGGGTTACGAGCAGTACTTC. It yields the protein CASSARGYEQYF. The full variable domain, rest sourced from reference TRBV14 and TRBJ2-7, is EAGVTQFPSHSVIEKGQTVTLRCDPISGHDNLYWYRRVMGKEIKFLLHFVKESKQDESGMPNNRFLAERTGGTYSTLKVQPAELEDSGVYFCASSARGYEQYFGPGTRLTVT.

J is TRBJ2-7 and V is TRBV19; 7 positions match TRBD1. The CDR3 sequence is 16 residues long. The ends lost 8 bases at V and 0 bases at J; junction bases unmatched: 13. Germline V gene data show CDR1 as LNHDA and CDR2 as SQIVND (reference sequence). CDR3 sequence (DNA): TGTGCCAGTTCCATAGGCCCGACAGGGCTCTCCTACGAGCAGTACTTC. It translates to CASSIGPTGLSYEQYF. Filled out from reference TRBV19 and TRBJ2-7, the complete variable domain reads DGGITQSPKYLFRKEGQNVTLSCEQNLNHDAMYWYRQDPGQGLRLIYYSQIVNDFQKGDIAEGYSVSREKKESFPLTVTSAQKNPTAFYLCASSIGPTGLSYEQYFGPGTRLTVT.

The genes are TRBV7-3 and TRBJ2-1, with 7 bases fitting TRBD2. V shed 5 bases, J shed 1 base, and the junction held 8 bases outside the gene matches. Germline CDR1 SGHTA, CDR2 FQGTGA. There are 16 residues in the CDR3. The CDR3 sequence: CASSPTPGLSYNEQFF. The CDR3 nucleotides read TGTGCCAGCAGCCCCACTCCGGGACTATCCTACAATGAGCAGTTCTTC. Based on the CDR3 plus reference TRBV7-3 and TRBJ2-1, the full variable domain is GAGVSQTPSNKVTEKGKYVELRCDPISGHTALYWYRQSLGQGPEFLIYFQGTGAADDSGLPNDRFFAVRPEGSVSTLKIQRTERGDSAVYLCASSPTPGLSYNEQFFGPGTRLTVL.

The V and J genes are TRBV28 and TRBJ2-7, with 7 bases fitting TRBD1. The length of the CDR3 is 14 residues. Losses at the gene ends were 7 bases for V and 0 bases for J; bases not matched to a gene: 6. Germline V gives CDR1 MDHEN, CDR2 SYDVKM. The CDR3 protein is CASTSGQSSYEQYF. CDR3 coding DNA: TGTGCCAGCACCTCGGGACAGAGCTCCTACGAGCAGTACTTC. Using reference TRBV28 and TRBJ2-7 for the parts outside the CDR3, the full variable domain is DVKVTQSSRYLVKRTGEKVFLECVQDMDHENMFWYRQDPGLGLRLIYFSYDVKMKEKGDIPEGYSVSREKKERFSLILESASTNQTSMYLCASTSGQSSYEQYFGPGTRLTVT.

The CDR3 region has the DNA TGTGCCAGCAGTTCTAGATCCGAGCAGTACTTC. The encoded protein is CASSSRSEQYF. The chain couples TRBV28 to TRBJ2-7; D is undetermined. Trimming took 4 bases from V and 6 from J, leaving 7 bases between them. The CDR3 contains 11 residues. The germline V gene has CDR1 MDHEN and CDR2 SYDVKM.

V is TRBV11-2 and J is TRBJ2-2; D is possibly TRBD1 (6 bases). The germline V gene has CDR1 SGHAT and CDR2 FQNNGV. The CDR3 is 12 residues long. CDR3 region: CGGLVNTGELFF. CDR3 DNA: TGTGGGGGGCTGGTGAACACCGGGGAGCTGTTTTTT. Variable domain in full (rest from reference TRBV11-2 and TRBJ2-2): EAGVAQSPRYKIIEKRQSVAFWCNPISGHATLYWYQQILGQGPKLLIQFQNNGVVDDSQLPKDRFSAERLKGVDSTLKIQPAKLEDSAVYLCGGLVNTGELFFGEGSRLTVL.

This clone was observed a few times. The V and J genes are TRBV27 and TRBJ2-1; tentative D call: TRBD2 (6 bases). Germline loops: CDR1 MNHEY, CDR2 SMNVEV (reference sequence). The germline V and J ends were trimmed by 2 bases and 8 bases, with 10 bases remaining between them. The CDR3 runs 13 residues. The DNA for the CDR3 is TGTGCCAGCAGTTTAGGCGGGGCGGATGAGCAGTTCTTC. Its protein is CASSLGGADEQFF.

The V and J genes are TRBV11-3 and TRBJ2-3, with D hard to call. The CDR3 runs to 12 residues. Germline-derived CDR1 and CDR2 are SGHNT and YENEEA. Between the trimmed V and J ends, which lost 5 bases and 2 bases, there was a span of 5 bases. The CDR3 loop is CASSLNTDTQYF. The CDR3 DNA reads TGTGCCAGCAGCCTTAACACAGATACGCAGTATTTT.

This sequence joins TRBV14 and TRBJ2-2, with D hard to call. The V gene's germline CDR1 is SGHDN and CDR2 FVKESK. Between the trimmed V and J ends, which lost 5 bases and 6 bases, there was a span of 10 bases. The CDR3 extends over 13 amino acids. The DNA for the CDR3 is TGTGCCAGCAGCTCTGGTAACCCCGGGGAGCTGTTTTTT. Its translation: CASSSGNPGELFF.

V usage is TRBV28 and J usage is TRBJ2-6, with 7 nucleotides matching TRBD1. This CDR3 has 16 amino acids. Trimming cost V 6 bases and J 0 bases; bases outside gene matches: 5. In germline, CDR1 is MDHEN, CDR2 SYDVKM. CDR3 in amino acids: CASRLTGLSGANVLTF. CDR3 in DNA: TGTGCCAGCAGACTGACAGGGCTCTCTGGGGCCAACGTCCTGACTTTC.

V and J are TRBV11-3 and TRBJ1-2, with unresolved D. The V gene lost 5 bases and the J gene lost 0 bases, with 13 bases spanning the gap. The CDR3 has 15 amino acids. Per the germline V gene, CDR1 is SGHNT and CDR2 is YENEEA. CDR3 residues: CASSREVGSNYGYTF. For the CDR3, the DNA is TGTGCCAGCAGCCGTGAAGTAGGTTCTAACTATGGCTACACCTTC. The full variable domain, in which reference TRBV11-3 and TRBJ1-2 provide the parts outside the CDR3, is EAGVVQSPRYKIIEKKQPVAFWCNPISGHNTLYWYLQNLGQGPELLIRYENEEAVDDSQLPKDRFSAERLKGVDSTLKIQPAELGDSAVYLCASSREVGSNYGYTFGSGTRLTVV.

The chain recombines TRBV2 with TRBJ2-1; no firm D call. Germline-derived CDR1 and CDR2 are SNHLY and FYNNEI. V lost 4 bases to trimming and J lost 0 bases, with 10 bases between them. The CDR3 consists of 15 residues. CDR3 coding DNA: TGTGCCAGCAGTGGGGGTCTGGGCTCCTACAATGAGCAGTTCTTC. Amino acid sequence: CASSGGLGSYNEQFF.

This chain uses TRBV18 with TRBJ1-5; 7 bases match TRBD1. Germline trimming cut 4 bases from V and 4 bases from J; bases unmatched to any gene: 7. Germline V lookup: CDR1 KGHSH, CDR2 LQKENI. This CDR3 comprises 15 residues. CDR3 nucleotide sequence: TGTGCCAGCTCACGAAGTTCAGGGGGTAATCAGCCCCAGCATTTT. Protein: CASSRSSGGNQPQHF.

The genes are TRBV11-2 and TRBJ2-2; 10 positions agree with TRBD2. The CDR3 is 17 residues long. V shed 7 bases and J 3 bases; nucleotides not matched to a gene: 11. Germline V gene data show CDR1 as SGHAT and CDR2 as FQNNGV. CDR3 in DNA: TGTGCCAGCACCCCGGCGGTTCTAGCGGGGGACACCGGGGAGCTGTTTTTT. It translates to CASTPAVLAGDTGELFF.

The chain couples TRBV11-3 to TRBJ2-3; D gene ambiguous. Germline CDR1 reads SGHNT; CDR2 reads YENEEA. This CDR3 comprises 14 residues. V was clipped by 5 bases and J by 5 bases, with 14 bases between them. The chain's CDR3 is CASSPKTYGDTQYF. The CDR3 DNA sequence: TGTGCCAGCAGCCCAAAGACGTATGGAGATACGCAGTATTTT.

This rearrangement joins TRBV6-1 to TRBJ2-1; D unresolved. The CDR3 contains 14 residues. The V and J ends lost 7 bases and 2 bases respectively, with 12 bases between them. The germline V gene encodes CDR1 MNHNS and CDR2 SASEGT. The CDR3 DNA reads as TGTGCCAGCATACGGCTAGACCCCTACAATGAGCAGTTCTTC. The encoded protein is CASIRLDPYNEQFF.

The rearrangement joins TRBV6-5 to TRBJ2-1, with D perhaps TRBD1 (5 bases). From germline, CDR1 is MNHEY and CDR2 SVGAGI. V was clipped by 0 bases and J by 10 bases, with 7 bases between them. The CDR3 is 12 residues long. CDR3 region: CASSYSQGEQFF. The CDR3 DNA sequence: TGTGCCAGCAGTTACTCCCAGGGCGAGCAGTTCTTC.

A single count supports this clone. CDR3 loop: CASSLAGQGQHEKLFF. CDR3 DNA: TGTGCCAGCAGCTTGGCCGGACAGGGACAGCATGAAAAACTGTTTTTT. V is TRBV7-9 and J is TRBJ1-4; 8 nucleotides agree with TRBD1. The CDR3 sequence is 16 residues long. CDR1 is SEHNR and CDR2 is FQNEAQ in the germline V gene (reference sequence). V lost 3 bases and J lost 6; bases outside the gene matches: 9.

This sequence joins TRBV6-1 and TRBJ1-1; D gene uncertain. With 7 bases removed from V and 2 bases from J, the gap between germline ends came to 11 bases. CDR1 and CDR2 from the germline V gene are MNHNS and SASEGT. The CDR3 consists of 13 residues. The DNA for the CDR3 is TGTGCCAGCATGGTTCTCACCAACACTGAAGCTTTCTTT. Translating it yields CASMVLTNTEAFF.

This clone turned up a few times. The chain combines TRBV7-6 with TRBJ2-2; D is ambiguous. Germline V gene lookup returns CDR1 SGHVS and CDR2 FNYEAQ. V was shortened by 2 bases and J by 2 bases, with 3 bases between the two germline ends. The CDR3 length is 13 residues. CDR3 sequence (DNA): TGTGCCAGCAGCTTATTTAACACCGGGGAGCTGTTTTTT. This gives the protein CASSLFNTGELFF.

CDR3 sequence (DNA): TGTGCCAGCAGCCCGGGACACTACTACGAGCAGTACTTC. This sequence encodes CASSPGHYYEQYF. The rearrangement joins TRBV7-9 to TRBJ2-7; TRBD1 might be the D (6 bases). The CDR3 runs 13 residues. Germline CDR1 is SEHNR and CDR2 is FQNEAQ (reference sequence). The V gene lost 5 bases and the J gene lost 3 bases, with 11 bases spanning the gap.